This passage covers 8 T cell receptor beta chains from one sample sequenced in a study of T cell repertoires in cytomegalovirus infection. For these TCRs, the target antigens are not known. TCRdb fed the reads into MiXCR, producing one record per CDR3 protein. The sample has about 400,000 distinct CDR3 sequences, about 32% seen once; the top ten hold around an eighth. Specimen: cultured PBMCs, collected from culture after CMV antigen stimulation. The receptors come from a human donor in good health (CMV status not recorded). Some clones in this sample may be carry-over from other donors' samples.

This clonotype was seen repeatedly, ten times or more. One end of the junction varies from germline; a read error may be responsible. The chain joins TRBV7-7 to TRBJ2-5; TRBD2 agrees at 9 bases. CDR1 is SSHAT and CDR2 is FNYEAQ in the germline V gene (reference sequence). The CDR3 extends over 16 amino acids. The DNA for the CDR3 is TGTGCTAGCAGCCCAGGGGGTAGCGGGAGATCGAGGACCCAGTACTTC. It specifies CASSPGGSGRSRTQYF.

The CDR3 sequence is CASSQYTGNEQYF. The CDR3 nucleotides are TGTGCCAGCAGCCAATATACAGGAAACGAGCAGTACTTC. The chain is built from TRBV4-2 and TRBJ2-7; possibly TRBD1 for D (5 bases). The CDR3 loop spans 13 amino acids. Germline V CDR1 and CDR2: LGHNA, YNFKEQ. Between the trimmed V and J ends, which lost 2 bases and 5 bases, there was a span of 10 bases.

Points on this clonotype: The junction does not match germline at one end; this may be a read error. The chain joins TRBV4-1 to TRBJ2-3; tentative D call: TRBD2 (6 bases). Germline lookup yields CDR1 MGHRA and CDR2 YSYEKL. The CDR3 contains 15 residues. CDR3 DNA sequence: TGTGCCAGCAGCTTAAGTGGCGGGGGCACAGATACGCAGTATTTT. This gives the protein CASSLSGGGTDTQYF.

The chain uses TRBV7-8 and TRBJ2-1; TRBD2 agrees at 8 bases. The CDR3 loop spans 17 amino acids. V dropped 1 base and J dropped 4; count of bases not matched to a gene: 9. Germline V gene data show CDR1 as SGHVS and CDR2 as FQNEAQ. For the CDR3, the DNA is TGTGCCAGCAGCTTAGGCTCCCTAGCGGGTTCTTACAATGAGCAGTTCTTC. Translated, it gives CASSLGSLAGSYNEQFF.

The chain combines TRBV12-3 or TRBV12-4 with TRBJ2-3, with 9 bases aligning to TRBD1. There are 16 residues in the CDR3. The V gene end was trimmed by 7 bases and the J gene end by 1 base; junction bases not matched to a gene: 9. Written as DNA, the CDR3 is TGTGCCAGCAACGAGGGGACAGGGTCTGGCACAGATACGCAGTATTTT. Translation: CASNEGTGSGTDTQYF.

This clonotype occurred a few times. This chain links TRBV7-2 with TRBJ2-1, with unresolved D. The CDR3 loop spans 16 amino acids. Germline V gene sequence: CDR1 SGHTA, CDR2 FQGNSA. V gave up 0 bases and J gave up 0 bases, with 9 bases separating them. CDR3 region: CASSLATGVSYNEQFF. The CDR3 nucleotides are TGTGCCAGCAGCTTAGCGACTGGGGTCTCCTACAATGAGCAGTTCTTC.

This clonotype has only a few counts. The gene calls are TRBV27 and TRBJ1-6, with D possibly matching TRBD1 (6 bases). Germline V gives CDR1 MNHEY, CDR2 SMNVEV (reference sequence). Trimming stripped 3 bases from V and 12 bases from J, with 12 bases between. The CDR3 consists of 13 residues. The chain's CDR3 is CASSLSTGQPLHF. The CDR3, as DNA: TGTGCCAGCAGTTTGTCGACAGGCCAACCCCTCCACTTT.

The chain combines TRBV12-3 or TRBV12-4 with TRBJ1-5; a weak D match, TRBD1 (5 bases). This CDR3 is built from 14 residues. Trimming stripped 3 bases from V and 6 bases from J, with 12 bases between. CDR3 nucleotides: TGTGCCAGCAGTTTGGAAGGGACCGGTCAGCCCCAGCATTTT. It specifies CASSLEGTGQPQHF.